This T cell receptor (beta chain) originates from a study of cytomegalovirus exposure and HLA in healthy donors. Study-wide results and limits: Immune exposure was documented only through CMV serostatus.

The ends were cut back, 0 bases at V and 4 bases at J, with 15 bases in the middle. The CDR3 length is 16 residues. The germline V gene has CDR1 SGHDN and CDR2 FVKESK. With regard to this clone: As yet, its antigen is unknown.

Use of 60 Vbeta and 13 Jbeta primers characterized the PCR. Sequenced by immunoSEQ multiplex PCR; TCRdb stores in-frame clones only, minus some. The profile shows tens of thousands of clones, 69% of them singletons. This sequence joins TRBV14 and TRBJ1-1; D not certain. Sequencing was performed on PBMCs. This receptor was taken from a man aged 45-65 years in good health and CMV-seronegative. CDR3 in DNA: TGTGCCAGCAGCCAAGAGCATCTCCGAGGGAGCACTGAAGCTTTCTTT. Amino acid sequence: CASSQEHLRGSTEAFF.